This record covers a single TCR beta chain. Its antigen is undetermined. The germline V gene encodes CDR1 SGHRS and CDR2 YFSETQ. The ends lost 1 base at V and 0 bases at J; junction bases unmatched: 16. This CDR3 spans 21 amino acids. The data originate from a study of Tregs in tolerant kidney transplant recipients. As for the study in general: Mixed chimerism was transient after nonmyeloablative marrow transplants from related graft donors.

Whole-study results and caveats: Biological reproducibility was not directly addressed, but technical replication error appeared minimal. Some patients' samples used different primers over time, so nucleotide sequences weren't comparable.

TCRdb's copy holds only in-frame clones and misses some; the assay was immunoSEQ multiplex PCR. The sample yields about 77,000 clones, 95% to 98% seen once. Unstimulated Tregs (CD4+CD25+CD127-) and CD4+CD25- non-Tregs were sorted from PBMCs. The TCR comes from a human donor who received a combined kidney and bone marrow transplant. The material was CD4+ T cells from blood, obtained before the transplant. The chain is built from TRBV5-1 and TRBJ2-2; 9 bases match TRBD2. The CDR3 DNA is TGCGCCAGCAGCTTGCCAAGACTAGCGGCCGGCCGAGACGCGAACACCGGGGAGCTGTTTTTT. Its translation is CASSLPRLAAGRDANTGELFF.